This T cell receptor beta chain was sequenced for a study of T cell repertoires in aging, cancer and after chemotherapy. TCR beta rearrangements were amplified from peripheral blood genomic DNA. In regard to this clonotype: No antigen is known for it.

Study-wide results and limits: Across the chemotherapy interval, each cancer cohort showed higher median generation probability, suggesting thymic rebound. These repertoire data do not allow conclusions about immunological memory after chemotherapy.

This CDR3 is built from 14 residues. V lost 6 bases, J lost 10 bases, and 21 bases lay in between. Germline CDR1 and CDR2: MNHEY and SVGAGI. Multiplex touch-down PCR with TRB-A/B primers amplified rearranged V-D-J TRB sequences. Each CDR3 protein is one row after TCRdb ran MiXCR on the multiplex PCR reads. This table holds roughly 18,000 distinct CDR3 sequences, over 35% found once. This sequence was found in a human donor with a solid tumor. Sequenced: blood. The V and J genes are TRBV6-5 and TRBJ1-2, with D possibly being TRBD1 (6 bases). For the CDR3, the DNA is TGTGCCAGCAGGGAAGCTACTACAGGGTCCGTCTACACCTTC. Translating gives CASREATTGSVYTF.